What follows are 27 T cell receptor beta chains derived from one specimen sequenced in a study of blood T cell repertoires in COVID-19. Sequencing used immunoSEQ multiplex PCR; TCRdb keeps in-frame clones, though not all of them. The sample holds some 110,000 clones, about 91% seen once. The sample consisted of peripheral blood. The source of these receptors is a human donor in a cohort sampled during active COVID-19.

This rearrangement joins TRBV15 to TRBJ1-5, with 10 bases aligning to TRBD1. The CDR3 runs to 16 residues. The J segment lost 5 bases and the V segment lost 1 base, leaving 5 bases of the junction unmatched. Germline loops: CDR1 LNHNV, CDR2 YYDKDF (reference sequence). The CDR3 here is CATSRVLTGGYQPQHF. DNA for the CDR3: TGTGCCACCAGCAGAGTGTTGACAGGGGGCTATCAGCCCCAGCATTTT.

The V and J genes are TRBV11-3 and TRBJ2-7; a possible D gene is TRBD1 (5 bases). CDR1 and CDR2 from the germline V gene are SGHNT and YENEEA. CDR3 length equals 18 residues. Trimming removed 1 base from V and 0 bases from J, with 19 bases in between. The CDR3 region is CASSLGPEVGPSSYEQYF. The CDR3, as DNA: TGTGCCAGCAGCTTAGGCCCCGAGGTGGGGCCTAGCTCCTACGAGCAGTACTTC. The whole variable domain, filled in from reference TRBV11-3 and TRBJ2-7, reads EAGVVQSPRYKIIEKKQPVAFWCNPISGHNTLYWYLQNLGQGPELLIRYENEEAVDDSQLPKDRFSAERLKGVDSTLKIQPAELGDSAVYLCASSLGPEVGPSSYEQYFGPGTRLTVT.

There are a few counts of this clone. V is TRBV4-1 and J is TRBJ1-1; 7 bases map to TRBD1. The V segment lost 0 bases and the J segment 5 bases; nucleotides outside the gene matches: 9. Per the germline V gene, CDR1 is MGHRA and CDR2 is YSYEKL. CDR3 size: 16 residues. The CDR3 DNA reads TGCGCCAGCAGCCAAGAGACAGGGAATCCCGGAACTGAAGCTTTCTTT. This translates into CASSQETGNPGTEAFF.

The V gene is TRBV6-2 or TRBV6-3, the J gene TRBJ1-3; D not resolved. This CDR3 has 15 amino acids. V lost 0 bases, J lost 4 bases, and 10 bases lay in between. Germline V lookup: CDR1 MNHEY, CDR2 SVGEGT. The CDR3: CASSYSEGTGNTIYF. CDR3 in DNA: TGTGCCAGCAGTTACTCGGAGGGTACCGGAAACACCATATATTTT.

The chain is built from TRBV5-5 and TRBJ2-1; 11 bases are shared with TRBD2. The germline CDR1 and CDR2 sequences are SGHKS and YYEKEE (reference sequence). This CDR3 comprises 15 residues. The V segment lost 4 bases and the J segment 7 bases; nucleotides outside the gene matches: 7. The chain's CDR3 is CASSPLTSGINEQFF. In DNA, the CDR3 is TGTGCCAGCAGCCCCCTGACTAGCGGGATTAATGAGCAGTTCTTC.

This chain joins TRBV2 and TRBJ2-1, with D unclear. CDR1 is SNHLY, CDR2 FYNNEI, per germline. This CDR3 region has 15 residues. V dropped 7 bases and J dropped 3 bases, with 16 bases sitting between them. DNA for the CDR3: TGTGCCAGCACCCCCGCGCGGTCCCTCTACAATGAGCAGTTCTTC. It is translated as CASTPARSLYNEQFF.

V and J are TRBV2 and TRBJ2-3, with 9 bases matching TRBD2. V lost 3 bases, J lost 5 bases, and 9 bases stayed unmatched. CDR3 length: 16 residues. Germline V gives CDR1 SNHLY, CDR2 FYNNEI. As DNA, the CDR3 is TGTGCCAGCAGTGACCCGCGGGGGGGCCCGATAGATACGCAGTATTTT. Amino acids: CASSDPRGGPIDTQYF.

The table lists this clone with a count of one. The V gene is TRBV4-2, the J gene TRBJ2-5, with D possibly matching TRBD1 (6 bases). The CDR3 has 15 amino acids. Germline CDR1 and CDR2: LGHNA and YNFKEQ. V gave up 1 base and J gave up 4 bases, with 13 bases separating them. The CDR3 region is CASSQGDQGLETQYF. The CDR3 DNA reads as TGTGCCAGCAGCCAAGGGGACCAGGGGCTAGAGACCCAGTACTTC.

The gene calls are TRBV7-8 and TRBJ2-5; D is perhaps TRBD1 (6 bases). Germline V gives CDR1 SGHVS, CDR2 FQNEAQ. CDR3 length equals 15 residues. V shed 4 bases and J shed 0 bases, with 12 bases lying between them. CDR3 sequence: CASSSGDEYQETQYF. CDR3 sequence (DNA): TGTGCCAGCAGCTCAGGGGACGAGTACCAAGAGACCCAGTACTTC.

The chain recombines TRBV30 with TRBJ2-7; maybe TRBD2 (6 bases). Deletions cut 4 bases from V and 3 bases from J, with 16 bases between. The germline gives CDR1 GTSNPN, CDR2 SVGIG (reference sequence). The CDR3 loop spans 14 amino acids. The DNA for the CDR3 is TGTGCCTGGAATAGGTACGGGGGTAGCTACGAGCAGTACTTC. It yields the protein CAWNRYGGSYEQYF.

The V and J genes are TRBV3-1 (or the pseudogene TRBV3-2) and TRBJ1-5; D is uncertain. The CDR3 covers 13 residues. V lost 3 bases to trimming and J lost 7 bases, with 10 bases between them. Germline V lookup: CDR1 LGHDT, CDR2 YNNKEL (reference sequence). This chain's CDR3 is CASSQKAGQPQHF. The CDR3 DNA follows: TGTGCCAGCAGCCAGAAAGCAGGCCAGCCCCAGCATTTT.

The rearrangement links TRBV19 to TRBJ1-2, with 7 bases fitting TRBD1. There are 14 residues in the CDR3. Germline V gives CDR1 LNHDA, CDR2 SQIVND (reference sequence). V shed 5 bases, J shed 4 bases, and the junction held 7 bases outside the gene matches. The CDR3: CASSGGTAFYGYTF. The CDR3 DNA follows: TGTGCCAGTAGTGGAGGGACAGCATTCTATGGCTACACCTTC.

The V and J genes are TRBV20-1 and TRBJ2-2; D might be TRBD2 (5 bases). The CDR3 has 14 amino acids. V lost 3 bases, J lost 1 base, and 9 bases lay in between. Germline CDR1 DFQATT, CDR2 SNEGSKA (reference sequence). For the CDR3, the DNA is TGCAGTGCTAGTTACCGGGAGAACACCGGGGAGCTGTTTTTT. Amino acids: CSASYRENTGELFF.

The chain uses TRBV7-2 and TRBJ2-1, with 12 bases lining up with TRBD2. The CDR3 covers 17 residues. Germline lookup yields CDR1 SGHTA and CDR2 FQGNSA. Trimming cost V 0 bases and J 6 bases; bases outside gene matches: 6. The CDR3 region is CASSLALAGGPRNEQFF. CDR3 DNA sequence: TGTGCCAGCAGCTTAGCGCTAGCGGGAGGGCCTCGCAATGAGCAGTTCTTC.

This chain joins TRBV7-3 and TRBJ2-3; the D gene is possibly TRBD1 (5 bases). V gave up 5 bases and J gave up 4 bases, with 7 bases separating them. This CDR3 spans 12 amino acids. CDR1 is SGHTA, CDR2 FQGTGA, per germline. CDR3 sequence reads: CASSQGPDTQYF. Here the CDR3 DNA reads TGTGCCAGCAGCCAGGGTCCAGATACGCAGTATTTT. The variable domain in full, with the rest retrieved from reference TRBV7-3 and TRBJ2-3, is GAGVSQTPSNKVTEKGKYVELRCDPISGHTALYWYRQSLGQGPEFLIYFQGTGAADDSGLPNDRFFAVRPEGSVSTLKIQRTERGDSAVYLCASSQGPDTQYFGPGTRLTVL.

V and J are TRBV28 and TRBJ1-2; 7 bases fit TRBD1. After removal of 7 bases from V and 4 bases from J, the junction contained 6 bases not matched to a gene. This CDR3 contains 13 residues. Per the germline V gene, CDR1 is MDHEN and CDR2 is SYDVKM. CDR3 nucleotides: TGTGCCAGCACCTCCGGGACAGTCTATGGCTACACCTTC. Translated, it gives CASTSGTVYGYTF.

The chain combines TRBV2 with TRBJ1-1; D is possibly TRBD1 (5 bases). The CDR3 runs 14 residues. V was cut by 3 bases and J by 6 bases, with 14 bases left in between. CDR1 is SNHLY, CDR2 FYNNEI, per germline. The CDR3 region has the DNA TGTGCCAGCAGTGAGACAAGGGGTAGGCCTGAAGCTTTCTTT. Translated, it gives CASSETRGRPEAFF.

This chain links TRBV7-3 with TRBJ2-2, with D hard to call. The germline V gene has CDR1 SGHTA and CDR2 FQGTGA. Trimming cost V 5 bases and J 5 bases, with 9 bases left between them. This CDR3 is 13 amino acids long. The CDR3 sequence is CASSPSRTGELFF. The CDR3 DNA reads as TGTGCCAGCAGCCCCTCGCGGACCGGGGAGCTGTTTTTT.

The V call is TRBV9, the J call TRBJ2-1; weak D call: TRBD2 (6 bases). CDR1 SGDLS and CDR2 YYNGEE come from the germline V gene. The V and J ends lost 0 bases and 7 bases respectively, with 8 bases between them. This CDR3 region has 13 residues. The CDR3, as DNA: TGTGCCAGCAGCGTAGGCGGGGTAAATGAGCAGTTCTTC. The encoded protein is CASSVGGVNEQFF.

This chain connects TRBV7-2 to TRBJ1-1; no definite D call. CDR3 length equals 11 residues. Germline V gives CDR1 SGHTA, CDR2 FQGNSA. The V end lost 8 bases, the J end lost 3 bases, and 7 bases lay between the germline ends. The CDR3 reads CASGSDTEAFF. CDR3 nucleotide sequence: TGTGCCAGCGGCTCGGACACTGAAGCTTTCTTT.

This chain joins TRBV5-4 and TRBJ2-5; 12 positions agree with TRBD2. CDR1 is SGHNT and CDR2 is YYREEE in the germline V gene (reference sequence). J was trimmed by 4 bases and V by 2 bases; bases with no gene match: 3. This CDR3 has 15 residues. The CDR3 here is CASSFGTSGLETQYF. The CDR3 region has the DNA TGTGCCAGCAGCTTTGGGACTAGCGGGTTAGAGACCCAGTACTTC.

V usage is TRBV14 and J usage is TRBJ2-1, with D maybe TRBD2 (5 bases). This CDR3 contains 14 residues. Trimming removed 2 bases from V and 5 bases from J, with 10 bases in between. Germline V gene lookup returns CDR1 SGHDN and CDR2 FVKESK. The CDR3 DNA reads TGTGCCAGCAGCCAAACACTAGGGAACAATGAGCAGTTCTTC. Its protein is CASSQTLGNNEQFF.

The chain recombines TRBV7-3 with TRBJ2-3; D is perhaps TRBD2 (5 bases). There are 15 residues in the CDR3. In germline, CDR1 is SGHTA, CDR2 FQGTGA. The ends were cut back, 0 bases at V and 1 base at J, with 8 bases in the middle. The CDR3 is CASSLTLAGTDTQYF. As DNA, the CDR3 is TGTGCCAGCAGCTTAACCCTAGCTGGCACAGATACGCAGTATTTT.

This chain links TRBV6-1 with TRBJ1-3; no reliable D call. The CDR3 length is 14 residues. The V gene's germline CDR1 is MNHNS and CDR2 SASEGT. Trimming pared 2 bases from V and 2 bases from J, leaving 7 bases between. DNA for the CDR3: TGTGCCAGCAGTGAATCCAGTCCTGGAAACACCATATATTTT. This codes for CASSESSPGNTIYF.

This chain connects TRBV28 to TRBJ2-7; the match to TRBD2 covers 7 bases. CDR1 and CDR2 (germline): MDHEN, SYDVKM. V shed 6 bases, J shed 2 bases, and the junction held 4 bases outside the gene matches. The CDR3 consists of 13 residues. CDR3 in amino acids: CASRVAGTYEQYF. In nucleotides, the CDR3 is TGTGCCAGCAGAGTAGCGGGCACCTACGAGCAGTACTTC.

In its sample, this clone was seen once. The sample carries other DNA sequences with the same CDR3. This chain connects TRBV6-4 to TRBJ2-3; TRBD2 matches 13 bases. CDR1 is MRHNA and CDR2 is SNTAGT in the germline V gene. Trimming at V came to 3 bases and at J to 4 bases, leaving 1 base not matched to a gene. The length of the CDR3 is 15 residues. The chain's CDR3 is CASSETSGGSDTQYF. The CDR3 bases are TGTGCCAGCAGTGAGACTAGCGGGGGGTCAGATACGCAGTATTTT.

The V call is TRBV4-3, the J call TRBJ2-1, with 12 positions matching TRBD2. Germline lookup yields CDR1 LGHNA and CDR2 YSLEER. The V and J ends lost 3 bases and 9 bases, in that order; junction bases with no gene match: 15. The CDR3 length is 18 residues. CDR3 sequence reads: CASSHSRAGTSGLGEQFF. CDR3 in DNA: TGCGCCAGCAGCCATTCACGGGCCGGGACTAGCGGGCTCGGTGAGCAGTTCTTC.